This T cell receptor (beta chain) was profiled in a study of shared clonotypes between healthy human individuals. Assay: immunoSEQ multiplex PCR; the TCRdb copy retains only in-frame clones and omits some. The table lists 550,000 to 650,000 clones, 95% to 97% of them singletons. Germline-derived CDR1 and CDR2 are SGHRS and YFSETQ. This CDR3 is built from 15 residues. V dropped 5 bases and J dropped 0 bases, with 12 bases sitting between them. CD8 cells classed as naive were CD45RO-negative and positively selected for CCR7, excluding terminally differentiated effector memory CD45RA+ cells. The clonotype was recovered from a woman in her twenties or thirties in good health. This chain links TRBV5-1 with TRBJ2-1; possibly TRBD2 for D (6 bases). The material sequenced was naive CD8+ T cells sorted from blood. CDR3 DNA: TGCGCCAGCAGTACAGCGGGTCTCTCCTACAATGAGCAGTTCTTC. Translated, it gives CASSTAGLSYNEQFF. Filled out from reference TRBV5-1 and TRBJ2-1, the complete variable domain reads KAGVTQTPRYLIKTRGQQVTLSCSPISGHRSVSWYQQTPGQGLQFLFEYFSETQRNKGNFPGRFSGRQFSNSRSEMNVSTLELGDSALYLCASSTAGLSYNEQFFGPGTRLTVL.